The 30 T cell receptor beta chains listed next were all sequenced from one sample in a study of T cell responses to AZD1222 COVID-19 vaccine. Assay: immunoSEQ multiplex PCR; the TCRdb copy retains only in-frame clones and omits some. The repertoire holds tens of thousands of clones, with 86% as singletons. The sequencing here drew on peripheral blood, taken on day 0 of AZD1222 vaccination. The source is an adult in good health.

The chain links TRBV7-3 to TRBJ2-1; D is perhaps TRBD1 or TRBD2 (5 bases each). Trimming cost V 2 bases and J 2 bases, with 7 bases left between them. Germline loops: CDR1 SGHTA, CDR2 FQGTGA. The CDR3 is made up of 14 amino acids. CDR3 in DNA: TGTGCCAGCAGCTTATGGGGGACCTACAATGAGCAGTTCTTC. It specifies CASSLWGTYNEQFF.

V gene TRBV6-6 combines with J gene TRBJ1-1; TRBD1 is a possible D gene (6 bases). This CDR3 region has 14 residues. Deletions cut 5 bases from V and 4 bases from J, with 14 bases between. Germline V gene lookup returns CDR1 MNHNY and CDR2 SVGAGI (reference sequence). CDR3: CASSENQGGTEAFF. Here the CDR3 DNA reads TGTGCCAGCAGTGAGAACCAAGGGGGCACTGAAGCTTTCTTT.

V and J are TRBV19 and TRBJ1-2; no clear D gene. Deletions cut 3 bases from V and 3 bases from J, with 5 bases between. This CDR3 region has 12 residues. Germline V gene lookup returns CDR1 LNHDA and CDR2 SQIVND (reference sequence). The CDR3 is CASSIGDYGYTF. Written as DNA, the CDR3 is TGTGCCAGTAGTATCGGGGACTATGGCTACACCTTC.

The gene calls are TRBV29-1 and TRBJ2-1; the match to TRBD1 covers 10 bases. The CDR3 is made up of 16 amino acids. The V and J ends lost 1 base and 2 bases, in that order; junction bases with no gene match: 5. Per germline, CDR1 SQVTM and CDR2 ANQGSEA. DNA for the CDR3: TGCAGCGTTGAAGGGTCGACAGGGGGCGCCTACAATGAGCAGTTCTTC. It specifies CSVEGSTGGAYNEQFF.

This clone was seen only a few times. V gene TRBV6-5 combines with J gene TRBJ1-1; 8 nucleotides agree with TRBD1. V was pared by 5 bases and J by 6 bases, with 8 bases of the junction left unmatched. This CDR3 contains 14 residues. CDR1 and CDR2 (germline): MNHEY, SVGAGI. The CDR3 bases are TGTGCCAGCAGTATTCTCGGGACAGGCGCTGAAGCTTTCTTT. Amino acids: CASSILGTGAEAFF.

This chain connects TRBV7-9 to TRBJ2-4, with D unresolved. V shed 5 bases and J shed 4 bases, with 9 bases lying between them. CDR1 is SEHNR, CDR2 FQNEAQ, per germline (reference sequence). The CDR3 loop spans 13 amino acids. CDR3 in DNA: TGTGCCAGCAGCGAACGTCTGAAAAACATTCAGTACTTC. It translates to CASSERLKNIQYF.

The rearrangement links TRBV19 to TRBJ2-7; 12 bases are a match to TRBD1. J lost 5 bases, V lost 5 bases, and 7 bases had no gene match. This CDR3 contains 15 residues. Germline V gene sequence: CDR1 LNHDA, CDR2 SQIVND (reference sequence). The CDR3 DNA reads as TGTGCCAGTAGTGTCGGGACAGGGGGCATAAACGAGCAGTACTTC. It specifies CASSVGTGGINEQYF.

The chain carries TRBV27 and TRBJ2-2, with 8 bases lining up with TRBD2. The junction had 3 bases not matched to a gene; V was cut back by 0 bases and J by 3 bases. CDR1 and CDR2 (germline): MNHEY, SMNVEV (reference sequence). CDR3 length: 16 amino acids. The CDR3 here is CASSLSVAGYTGELFF. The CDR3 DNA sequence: TGTGCCAGCAGTTTATCGGTAGCGGGATACACCGGGGAGCTGTTTTTT.

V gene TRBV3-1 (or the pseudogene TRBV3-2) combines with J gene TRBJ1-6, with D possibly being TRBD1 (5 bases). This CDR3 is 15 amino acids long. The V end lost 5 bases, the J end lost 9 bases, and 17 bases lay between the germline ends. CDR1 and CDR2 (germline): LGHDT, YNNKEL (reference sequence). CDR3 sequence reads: CASSWMEAGSSPLHF. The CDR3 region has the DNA TGTGCCAGCAGCTGGATGGAGGCAGGGAGTTCACCCCTCCACTTT.

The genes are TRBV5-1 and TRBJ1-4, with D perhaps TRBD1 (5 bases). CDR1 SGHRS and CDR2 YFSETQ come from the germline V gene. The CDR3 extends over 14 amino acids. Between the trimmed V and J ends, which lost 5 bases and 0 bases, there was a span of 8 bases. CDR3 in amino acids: CASSRQSTNEKLFF. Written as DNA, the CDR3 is TGCGCCAGCAGTCGACAGTCAACTAATGAAAAACTGTTTTTT.

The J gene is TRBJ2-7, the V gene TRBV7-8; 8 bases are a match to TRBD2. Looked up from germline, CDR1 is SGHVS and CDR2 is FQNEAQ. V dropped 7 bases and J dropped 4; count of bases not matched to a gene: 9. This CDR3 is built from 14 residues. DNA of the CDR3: TGTGCCAGCACCAGGGCTAGCGGGTTATACGAGCAGTACTTC. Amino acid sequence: CASTRASGLYEQYF.

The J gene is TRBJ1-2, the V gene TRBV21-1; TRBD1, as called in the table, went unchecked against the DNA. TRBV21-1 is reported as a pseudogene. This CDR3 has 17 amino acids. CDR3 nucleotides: TGTGCCAGCAGCAAAGGTGTGACCGACAGGGGAGTTTATGGCTACACCTTC. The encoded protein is CASSKGVTDRGVYGYTF.

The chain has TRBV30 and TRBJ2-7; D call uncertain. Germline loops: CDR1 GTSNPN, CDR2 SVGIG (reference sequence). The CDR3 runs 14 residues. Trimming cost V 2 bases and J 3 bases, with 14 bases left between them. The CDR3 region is CAWSPRFYVYEQYF. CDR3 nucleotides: TGTGCCTGGAGTCCCCGATTCTACGTCTACGAGCAGTACTTC.

The CDR3 sequence: CASSPDYEETQYF. The CDR3 DNA sequence: TGTGCCAGCTCACCGGACTACGAGGAGACCCAGTACTTC. The gene calls are TRBV18 and TRBJ2-5, with D perhaps TRBD2 (6 bases). Germline assignment: CDR1 KGHSH and CDR2 LQKENI. Trimming took off 3 bases at V and 5 bases at J, with 10 bases between the two ends. The CDR3 consists of 13 residues.

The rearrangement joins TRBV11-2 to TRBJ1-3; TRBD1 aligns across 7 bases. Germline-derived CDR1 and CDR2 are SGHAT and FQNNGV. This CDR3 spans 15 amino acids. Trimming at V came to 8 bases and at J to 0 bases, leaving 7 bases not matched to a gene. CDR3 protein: CASHSPGGSGNTIYF. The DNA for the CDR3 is TGTGCCAGCCACTCACCAGGGGGCTCTGGAAACACCATATATTTT.

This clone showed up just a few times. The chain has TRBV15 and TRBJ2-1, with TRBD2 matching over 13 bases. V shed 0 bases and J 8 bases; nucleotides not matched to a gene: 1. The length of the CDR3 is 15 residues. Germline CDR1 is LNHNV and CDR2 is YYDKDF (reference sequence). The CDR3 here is CATSRELAGGHEQFF. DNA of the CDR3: TGTGCCACCAGCAGAGAACTAGCGGGAGGGCATGAGCAGTTCTTC.

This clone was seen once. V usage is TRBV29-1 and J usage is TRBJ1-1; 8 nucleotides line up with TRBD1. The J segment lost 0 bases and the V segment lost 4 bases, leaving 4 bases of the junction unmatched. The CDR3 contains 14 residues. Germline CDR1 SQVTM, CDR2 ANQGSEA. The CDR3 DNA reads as TGCAGCGTTGGATCAGGGGGCGTGAACACTGAAGCTTTCTTT. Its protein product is CSVGSGGVNTEAFF.

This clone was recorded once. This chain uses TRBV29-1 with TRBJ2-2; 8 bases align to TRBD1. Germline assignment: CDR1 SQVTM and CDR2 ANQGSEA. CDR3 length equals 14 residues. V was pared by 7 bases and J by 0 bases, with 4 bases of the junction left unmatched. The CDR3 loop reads CSALQGANTGELFF. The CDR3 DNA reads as TGCAGCGCCTTACAGGGGGCGAACACCGGGGAGCTGTTTTTT.

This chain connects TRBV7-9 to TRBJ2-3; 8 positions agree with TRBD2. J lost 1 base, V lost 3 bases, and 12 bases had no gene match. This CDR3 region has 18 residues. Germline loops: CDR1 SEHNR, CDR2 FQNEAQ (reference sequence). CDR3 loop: CASSLRRMRGARTDTQYF. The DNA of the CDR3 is TGTGCCAGCAGCTTGCGGCGGATGCGGGGGGCTCGCACAGATACGCAGTATTTT.

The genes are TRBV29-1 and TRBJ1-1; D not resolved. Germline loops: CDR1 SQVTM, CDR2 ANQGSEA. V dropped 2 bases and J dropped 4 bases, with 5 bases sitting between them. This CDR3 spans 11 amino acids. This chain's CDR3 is CSVEWVTEAFF. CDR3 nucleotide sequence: TGCAGCGTTGAATGGGTCACTGAAGCTTTCTTT.

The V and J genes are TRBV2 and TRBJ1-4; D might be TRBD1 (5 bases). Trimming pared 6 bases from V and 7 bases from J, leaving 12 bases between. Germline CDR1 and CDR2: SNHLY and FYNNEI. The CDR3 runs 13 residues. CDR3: CASRKDSLEKLFF. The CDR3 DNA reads TGTGCCAGCAGAAAAGACAGTCTTGAAAAACTGTTTTTT.

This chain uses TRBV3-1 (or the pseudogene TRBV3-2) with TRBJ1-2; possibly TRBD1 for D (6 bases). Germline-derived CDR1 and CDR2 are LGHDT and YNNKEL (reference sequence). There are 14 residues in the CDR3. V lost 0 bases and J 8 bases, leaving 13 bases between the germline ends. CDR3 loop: CASSQEGGANGYTF. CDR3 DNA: TGTGCCAGCAGCCAAGAGGGGGGGGCGAACGGCTACACCTTC.

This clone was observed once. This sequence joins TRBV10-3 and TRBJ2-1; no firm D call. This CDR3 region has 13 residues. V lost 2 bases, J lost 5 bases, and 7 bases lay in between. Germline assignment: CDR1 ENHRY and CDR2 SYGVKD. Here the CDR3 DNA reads TGTGCCATCAGTGAGCTAAGAGACAATGAGCAGTTCTTC. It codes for CAISELRDNEQFF.

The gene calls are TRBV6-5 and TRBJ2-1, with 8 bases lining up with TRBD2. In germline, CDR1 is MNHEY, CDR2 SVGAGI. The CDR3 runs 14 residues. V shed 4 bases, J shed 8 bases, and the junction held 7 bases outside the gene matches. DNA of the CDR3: TGTGCCAGCAGTTCTAGCGGGTTGAGCGATGAGCAGTTCTTC. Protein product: CASSSSGLSDEQFF.

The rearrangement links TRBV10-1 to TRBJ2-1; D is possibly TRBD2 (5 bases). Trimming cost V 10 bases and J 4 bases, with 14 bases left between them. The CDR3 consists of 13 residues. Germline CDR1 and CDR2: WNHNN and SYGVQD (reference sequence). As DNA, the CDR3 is TGCGCCACCTCACCCGGGAAATACAATGAGCAGTTCTTC. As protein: CATSPGKYNEQFF.

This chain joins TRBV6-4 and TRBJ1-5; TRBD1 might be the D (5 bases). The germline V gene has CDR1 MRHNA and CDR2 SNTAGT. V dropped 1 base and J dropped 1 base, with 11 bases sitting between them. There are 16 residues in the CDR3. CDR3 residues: CASSDWGDGSNQPQHF. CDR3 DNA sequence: TGTGCCAGCAGTGACTGGGGGGATGGAAGCAATCAGCCCCAGCATTTT.

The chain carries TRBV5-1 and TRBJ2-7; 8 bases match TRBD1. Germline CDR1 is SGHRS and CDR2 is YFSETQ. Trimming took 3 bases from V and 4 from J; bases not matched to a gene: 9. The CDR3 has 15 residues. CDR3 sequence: CASSSGQGRVYEQYF. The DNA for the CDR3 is TGCGCCAGCAGCTCAGGACAGGGAAGAGTTTACGAGCAGTACTTC. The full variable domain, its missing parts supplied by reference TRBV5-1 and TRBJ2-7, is KAGVTQTPRYLIKTRGQQVTLSCSPISGHRSVSWYQQTPGQGLQFLFEYFSETQRNKGNFPGRFSGRQFSNSRSEMNVSTLELGDSALYLCASSSGQGRVYEQYFGPGTRLTVT.

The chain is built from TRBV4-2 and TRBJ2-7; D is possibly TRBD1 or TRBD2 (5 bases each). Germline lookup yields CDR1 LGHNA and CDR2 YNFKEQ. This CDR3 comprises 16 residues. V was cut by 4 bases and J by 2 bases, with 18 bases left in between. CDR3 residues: CASSPDPGARAYEQYF. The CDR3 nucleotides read TGTGCCAGCAGCCCCGACCCCGGGGCGCGGGCCTACGAGCAGTACTTC.

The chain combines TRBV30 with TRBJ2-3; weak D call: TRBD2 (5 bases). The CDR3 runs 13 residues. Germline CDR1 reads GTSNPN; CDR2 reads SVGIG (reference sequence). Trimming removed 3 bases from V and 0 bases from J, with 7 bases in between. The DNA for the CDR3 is TGTGCCTGGAGCCCGGGAAGCACAGATACGCAGTATTTT. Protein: CAWSPGSTDTQYF. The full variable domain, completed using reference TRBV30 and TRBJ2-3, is SQTIHQWPATLVQPVGSPLSLECTVEGTSNPNLYWYRQAAGRGLQLLFYSVGIGQISSEVPQNLSASRPQDRQFILSSKKLLLSDSGFYLCAWSPGSTDTQYFGPGTRLTVL.

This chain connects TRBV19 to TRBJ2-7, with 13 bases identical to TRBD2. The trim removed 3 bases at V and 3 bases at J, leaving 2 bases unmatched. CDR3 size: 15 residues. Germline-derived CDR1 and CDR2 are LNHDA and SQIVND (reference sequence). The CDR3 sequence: CASSMGLAGRYEQYF. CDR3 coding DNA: TGTGCCAGTAGTATGGGACTAGCGGGGCGCTACGAGCAGTACTTC.